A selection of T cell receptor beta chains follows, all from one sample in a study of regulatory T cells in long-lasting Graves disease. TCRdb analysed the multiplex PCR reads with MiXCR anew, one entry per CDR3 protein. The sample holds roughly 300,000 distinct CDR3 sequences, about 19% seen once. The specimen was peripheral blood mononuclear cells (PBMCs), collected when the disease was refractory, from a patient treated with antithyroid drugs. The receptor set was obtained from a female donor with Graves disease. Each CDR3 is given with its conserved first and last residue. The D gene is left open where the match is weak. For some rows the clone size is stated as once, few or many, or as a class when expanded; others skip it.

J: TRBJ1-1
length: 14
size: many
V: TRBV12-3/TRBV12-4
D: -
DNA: TGTGCCAGCACCATTGGACAGTTGAACACTGAAGCTTTCTTT
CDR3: CASTIGQLNTEAFF

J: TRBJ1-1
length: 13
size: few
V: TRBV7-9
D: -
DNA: TGTGCCAGCAGCTTATTCGAGGACACTGAAGCTTTCTTT
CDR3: CASSLFEDTEAFF

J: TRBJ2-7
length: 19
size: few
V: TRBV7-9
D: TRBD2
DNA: TGTGCCAGCAGCCCAAGAACTGGCGGGAGCGGTAGGAGCTCCTACGAGCAGTACTTC
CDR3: CASSPRTGGSGRSSYEQYF

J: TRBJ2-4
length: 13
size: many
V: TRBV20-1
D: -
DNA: TGCAGTGGGCTGGCGAGGACCAAAAACATTCAGTACTTC
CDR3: CSGLARTKNIQYF

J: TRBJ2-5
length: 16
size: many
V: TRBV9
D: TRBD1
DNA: TGTGCCAGCAGCGTAGGGGACAGGGAGTTGGGGGAGACCCAGTACTTC
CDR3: CASSVGDRELGETQYF

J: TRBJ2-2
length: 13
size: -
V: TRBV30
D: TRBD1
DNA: TGTGCCTACGACAGGGGAAACACCGGGGAGCTGTTTTTT
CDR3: CAYDRGNTGELFF

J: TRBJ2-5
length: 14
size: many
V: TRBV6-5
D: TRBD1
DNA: TGTGCCAGCAGTTGGGACAGGGGTAGTCAGACCCAGTACTTC
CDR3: CASSWDRGSQTQYF

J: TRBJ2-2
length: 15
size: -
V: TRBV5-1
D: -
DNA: TGCGCCAGCAGCGAGGGATCTGCGGGCACCGGGGAGCTGTTTTTT
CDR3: CASSEGSAGTGELFF

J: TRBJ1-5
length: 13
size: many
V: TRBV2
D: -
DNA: TGTGCCAGCGCCGGGACTCTCTATCAGCCCCAGCATTTT
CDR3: CASAGTLYQPQHF

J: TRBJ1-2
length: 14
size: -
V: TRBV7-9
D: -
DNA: TGTGCCAGCAGCTTAAACTCAGGGGACTATGGCTACACCTTC
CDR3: CASSLNSGDYGYTF

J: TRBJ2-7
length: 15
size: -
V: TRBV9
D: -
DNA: TGTGCCAGCAGCGTAGCCGGGGGCCTTGCCTACGAGCAGTACTTC
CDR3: CASSVAGGLAYEQYF

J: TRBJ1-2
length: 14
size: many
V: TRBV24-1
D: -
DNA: TGTGCCACCAGTGATTTGCGGCAGGGAAATGGCTACACCTTC
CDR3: CATSDLRQGNGYTF

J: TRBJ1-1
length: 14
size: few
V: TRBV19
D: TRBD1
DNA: TGTGCCAGTAGTACCGACAGGGTGGTCACTGAAGCTTTCTTT
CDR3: CASSTDRVVTEAFF

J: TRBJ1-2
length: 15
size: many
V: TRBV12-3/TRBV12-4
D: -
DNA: TGTGCCAGCAGTTTATTGGGCAGAGATAACTATGGCTACACCTTC
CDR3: CASSLLGRDNYGYTF

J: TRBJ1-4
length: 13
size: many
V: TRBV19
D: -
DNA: TGTGCCGCCTCAGTGTCGGGCTCTGAAAAACTGTTTTTT
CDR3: CAASVSGSEKLFF

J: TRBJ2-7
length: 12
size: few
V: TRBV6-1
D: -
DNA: TGTGCCAGCAAGGCAGGGAACTACGAGCAGTACTTC
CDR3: CASKAGNYEQYF

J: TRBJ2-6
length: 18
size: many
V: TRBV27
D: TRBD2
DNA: TGTGCCAGCACTTCCATGTCAGCGGGAAGCTCTGGGGCCAACGTCCTGACTTTC
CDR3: CASTSMSAGSSGANVLTF

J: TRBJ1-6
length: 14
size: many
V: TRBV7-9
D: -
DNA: TGTGCCAGCAGCTTAGACGTAGCCCCCACACCCCTCCACTTT
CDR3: CASSLDVAPTPLHF

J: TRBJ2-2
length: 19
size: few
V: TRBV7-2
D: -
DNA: TGTGCCAGCAGCTCCTACCCCCTGCAGCCATCATTGAGGACCGGGGAGCTGTTTTTT
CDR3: CASSSYPLQPSLRTGELFF

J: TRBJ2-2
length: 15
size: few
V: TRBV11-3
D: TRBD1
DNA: TGTGCCAGCAGCAATTCGGACAGGGCCCCCGGGGAGCTGTTTTTT
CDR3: CASSNSDRAPGELFF

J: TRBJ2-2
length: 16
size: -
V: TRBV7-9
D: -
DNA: TGTGCCAGCAGCCAGGTTTGGGCATCGAACACCGGGGAGCTGTTTTTT
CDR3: CASSQVWASNTGELFF

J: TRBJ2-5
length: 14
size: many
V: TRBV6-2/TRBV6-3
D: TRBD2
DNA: TGTGCCAGCAGTTTCGGCGGGAGCCAAGAGACCCAGTACTTC
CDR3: CASSFGGSQETQYF

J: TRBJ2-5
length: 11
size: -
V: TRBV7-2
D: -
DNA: TGTGCCAGCAGCTTACAAGAGACCCTGTACTTC
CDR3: CASSLQETLYF

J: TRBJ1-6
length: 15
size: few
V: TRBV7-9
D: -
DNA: TGTGCCAGCAGCTCGAGACGGGGGGGAAATTCACCCCTCCACTTT
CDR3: CASSSRRGGNSPLHF

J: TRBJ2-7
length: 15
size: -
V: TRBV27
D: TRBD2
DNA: TGTGCCAGCAGTTTACGGGGACTAACCACCTACGAGCAGTACTTC
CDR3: CASSLRGLTTYEQYF

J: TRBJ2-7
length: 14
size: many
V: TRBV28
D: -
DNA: TGTGCCAGCAGTTTTGGACTAGGGGGCTACGAGCAGTACTTC
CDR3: CASSFGLGGYEQYF

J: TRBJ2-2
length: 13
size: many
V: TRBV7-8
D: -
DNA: TGTGCCAGCGGCGCGGGCCGTACCGGGGAGCTGTTTTTT
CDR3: CASGAGRTGELFF

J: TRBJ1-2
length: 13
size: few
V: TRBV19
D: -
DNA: TGTGCCAGTACCGGTGGGAGAGTCTATGGCTACACCTTC
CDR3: CASTGGRVYGYTF

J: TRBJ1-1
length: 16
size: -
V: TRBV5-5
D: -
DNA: TGTGCCAGCAGCTTGAACAGCGGAATCATGAACACTGAAGCTTTCTTT
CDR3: CASSLNSGIMNTEAFF

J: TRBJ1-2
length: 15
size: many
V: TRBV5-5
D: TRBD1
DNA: TGTGCCAGCAGCGAGGGGGGACAGGGAAAGAATGGCTACACCTTC
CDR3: CASSEGGQGKNGYTF

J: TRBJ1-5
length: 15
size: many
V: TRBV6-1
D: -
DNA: TGTGCCAGCAGTGAAAGGAGGGTAGGGGATCAGCCCCAGCATTTT
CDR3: CASSERRVGDQPQHF

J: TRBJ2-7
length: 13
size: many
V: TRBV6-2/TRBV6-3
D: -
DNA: TGTGCCAGCAGTTACGGAGGAGGGCAGGGGCAGTACTTC
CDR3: CASSYGGGQGQYF

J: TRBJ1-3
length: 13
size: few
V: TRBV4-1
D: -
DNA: TGCGCCAGCTCTGGTAACTCTGGAAACACCATATATTTT
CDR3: CASSGNSGNTIYF

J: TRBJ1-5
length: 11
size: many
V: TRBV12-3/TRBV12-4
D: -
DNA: TGTGCCAGCAGTGAGGGTCAGCCCCAGCATTTT
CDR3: CASSEGQPQHF

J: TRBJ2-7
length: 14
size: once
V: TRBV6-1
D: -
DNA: TGTGCCAGCAGCCCATGGGGGCTGCCCTACGAGCAGTACTTC
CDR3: CASSPWGLPYEQYF

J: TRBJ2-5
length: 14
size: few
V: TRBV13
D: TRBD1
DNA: TGTGCCAGCAGCTCCGGACAGGAACAAGAGACCCAGTACTTC
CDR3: CASSSGQEQETQYF

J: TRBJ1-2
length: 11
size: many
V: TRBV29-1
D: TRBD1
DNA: TGCAGCGCGGGACAGGGGAATGGCTACACCTTC
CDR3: CSAGQGNGYTF

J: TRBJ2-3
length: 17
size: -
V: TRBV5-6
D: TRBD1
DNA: TGTGCCAGCCGCACCACAGCTCAGACAGGGACCACAGATACGCAGTATTTT
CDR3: CASRTTAQTGTTDTQYF

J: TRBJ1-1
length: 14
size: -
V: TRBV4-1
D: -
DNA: TGCGCCAGCAGGTCGATGAGGCCCAACACTGAAGCTTTCTTT
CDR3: CASRSMRPNTEAFF

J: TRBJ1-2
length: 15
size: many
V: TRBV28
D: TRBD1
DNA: TGTGCCAGCAGGACGACGGACAGGGGGGGATATGGCTACACCTTC
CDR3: CASRTTDRGGYGYTF

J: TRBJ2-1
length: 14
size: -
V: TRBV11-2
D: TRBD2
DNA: TGTGCCAGCAGCTGGACTAGCGGGGTAAATGAGCAGTTCTTC
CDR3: CASSWTSGVNEQFF

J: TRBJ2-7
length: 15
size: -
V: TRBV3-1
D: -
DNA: TGTGCCAGCAGCCAAGCTCCGGACAACATCTACGAGCAGTACTTC
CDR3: CASSQAPDNIYEQYF

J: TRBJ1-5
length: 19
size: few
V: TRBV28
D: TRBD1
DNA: TGTGCCAGCAGTTTAACCGGGACAGGGGGCGGTTTTAGCAATCAGCCCCAGCATTTT
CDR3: CASSLTGTGGGFSNQPQHF

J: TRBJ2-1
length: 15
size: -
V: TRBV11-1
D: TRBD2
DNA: TGTGCCAGCAGCCCAAGCGGGAGGTCCTACAATGAGCAGTTCTTC
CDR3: CASSPSGRSYNEQFF

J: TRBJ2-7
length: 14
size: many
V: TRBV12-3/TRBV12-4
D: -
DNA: TGTGCCAGCATTCTCCGCAGGGGGGCGGGCGAGCAGTACTTC
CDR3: CASILRRGAGEQYF

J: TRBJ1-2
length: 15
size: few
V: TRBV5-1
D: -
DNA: TGCGCCAGCAGCTCCCCCCCGGCGGGGACCTATGGCTACACCTTC
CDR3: CASSSPPAGTYGYTF

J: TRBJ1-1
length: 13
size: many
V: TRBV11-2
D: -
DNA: TGTGCCAGCAGCTTAGTTACGGACACTGAAGCTTTCTTT
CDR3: CASSLVTDTEAFF

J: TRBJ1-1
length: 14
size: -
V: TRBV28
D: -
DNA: TGTGCCAGCAGTTTACCAGGAAAGAACACTGAAGCTTTCTTT
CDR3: CASSLPGKNTEAFF

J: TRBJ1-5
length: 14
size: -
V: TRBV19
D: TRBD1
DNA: TGTGCCAGTATCAACAGGGGAGACAATCAGCCCCAGCATTTT
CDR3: CASINRGDNQPQHF

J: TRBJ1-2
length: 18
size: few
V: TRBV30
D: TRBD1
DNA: TGTGCCTGGAGTGTATTGACCGGGACAGGGTGGCCATACTATGGCTACACCTTC
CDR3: CAWSVLTGTGWPYYGYTF

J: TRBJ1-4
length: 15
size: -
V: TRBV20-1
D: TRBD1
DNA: TGCAGTGCTAGAGACGCCGGGACAGACAATGAAAAACTGTTTTTT
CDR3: CSARDAGTDNEKLFF

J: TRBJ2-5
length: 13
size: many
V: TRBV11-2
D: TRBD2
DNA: TGTGCCAGCAGCTTAGATCCGGGGGGGACCCAGTACTTC
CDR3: CASSLDPGGTQYF

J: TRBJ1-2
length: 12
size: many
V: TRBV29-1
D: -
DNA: TGCAGCGTTGAAGCTGGGAACTATGGCTACACCTTC
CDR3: CSVEAGNYGYTF

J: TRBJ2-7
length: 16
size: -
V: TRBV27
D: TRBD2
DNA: TGTGCCAGCAGTTCACTAGGGACTAGCGGGATCCGCGAGCAGTACTTC
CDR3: CASSSLGTSGIREQYF

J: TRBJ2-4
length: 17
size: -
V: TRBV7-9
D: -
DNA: TGTGCCAGCAGCTTATCCCCCGGGACCCTAGCCCAAAACATTCAGTACTTC
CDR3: CASSLSPGTLAQNIQYF